This T cell receptor beta chain emerged from a study of T cells in Graves' hyperthyroidism and ophthalmopathy. Germline V gene lookup returns CDR1 SGDLS and CDR2 YYNGEE. The ends were cut back, 0 bases at V and 2 bases at J, with 12 bases in the middle. The CDR3 sequence is 15 residues long. As to this clonotype: Its target is unknown.

From RNA transcripts, TCR beta CDR3 regions were amplified. During a first-round RT-PCR of the TCR CDR3, the HTBI primer set was used. Each CDR3 protein is one row after TCRdb ran MiXCR on the multiplex PCR reads. The sample lists some 400,000 distinct CDR3 sequences, roughly 13% occurring once. General study points: Blood also held most thyroid clonotypes expanded beyond 0.001.

Material: blood. The receptor was isolated from a man younger than 40 with Graves' hyperthyroidism that later progressed to Graves' ophthalmopathy. This chain joins TRBV9 and TRBJ2-7; D is possibly TRBD2 (6 bases). The CDR3 nucleotides are TGTGCCAGCAGCGTAGCTCGGGGGACTCCCTACGAGCAGTACTTC. It specifies CASSVARGTPYEQYF.